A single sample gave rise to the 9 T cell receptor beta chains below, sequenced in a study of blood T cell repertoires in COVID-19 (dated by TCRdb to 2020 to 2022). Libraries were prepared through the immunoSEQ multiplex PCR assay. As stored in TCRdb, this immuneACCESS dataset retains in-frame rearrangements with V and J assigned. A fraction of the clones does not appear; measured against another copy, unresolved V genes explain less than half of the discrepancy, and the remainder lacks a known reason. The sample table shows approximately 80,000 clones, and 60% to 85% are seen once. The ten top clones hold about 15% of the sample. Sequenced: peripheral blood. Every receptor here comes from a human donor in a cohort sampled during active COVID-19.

CDR3 coding DNA: TGTGCCAGCAGTGAAGGTAGTCAGGGCTCTGGCTACACCTTC. Translating it yields CASSEGSQGSGYTF. The chain combines TRBV6-1 with TRBJ1-2, with D tentatively TRBD1 (5 bases). V lost 1 base, J lost 7 bases, and 13 bases lay in between. Germline assignment: CDR1 MNHNS and CDR2 SASEGT. This CDR3 region has 14 residues.

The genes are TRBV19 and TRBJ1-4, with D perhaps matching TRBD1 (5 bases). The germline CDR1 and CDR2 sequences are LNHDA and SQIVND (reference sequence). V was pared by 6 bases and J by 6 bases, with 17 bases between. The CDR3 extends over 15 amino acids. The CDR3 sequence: CASRDDGTPDEKLFF. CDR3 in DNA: TGTGCCAGTAGAGATGACGGGACTCCCGATGAAAAACTGTTTTTT.

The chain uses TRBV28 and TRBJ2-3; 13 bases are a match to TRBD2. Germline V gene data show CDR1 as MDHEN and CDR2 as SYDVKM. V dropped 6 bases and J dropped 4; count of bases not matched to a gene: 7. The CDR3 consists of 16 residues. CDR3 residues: CASSAGLAGWADTQYF. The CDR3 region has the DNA TGTGCCAGCAGCGCGGGACTAGCGGGATGGGCAGATACGCAGTATTTT.

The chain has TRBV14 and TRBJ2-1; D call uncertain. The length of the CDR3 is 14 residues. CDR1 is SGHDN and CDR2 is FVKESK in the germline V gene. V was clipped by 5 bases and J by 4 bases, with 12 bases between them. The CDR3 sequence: CASSALTVYNEQFF. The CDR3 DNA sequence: TGTGCCAGCAGCGCGCTGACTGTATACAATGAGCAGTTCTTC.

The CDR3 DNA follows: TGTGCCAGCAGTTCTCGACAGTCCACAGATACGCAGTATTTT. Its protein is CASSSRQSTDTQYF. The chain uses TRBV2 and TRBJ2-3; TRBD1 is a possible D gene (5 bases). Germline values: CDR1 SNHLY, CDR2 FYNNEI. V was pared by 5 bases and J by 2 bases, with 11 bases between. The CDR3 consists of 14 residues.

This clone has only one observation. The DNA for the CDR3 is TGTGCCTGTCGGAGCTTGGATTTGGTTGAAAAACTGTTTTTT. Translated: CACRSLDLVEKLFF. This rearrangement joins TRBV30 to TRBJ1-4; no definite D call. Germline CDR1 reads GTSNPN; CDR2 reads SVGIG (reference sequence). This CDR3 has 14 amino acids. V lost 6 bases to trimming and J lost 7 bases, with 18 bases between them.

CDR3 region: CAWDRGTDTQYF. CDR3 DNA: TGTGCCTGGGACAGGGGCACAGATACGCAGTATTTT. The chain joins TRBV30 to TRBJ2-3; 7 bases map to TRBD1. There are 12 residues in the CDR3. The ends lost 5 bases at V and 1 base at J; junction bases unmatched: 0. Germline V gene sequence: CDR1 GTSNPN, CDR2 SVGIG (reference sequence).

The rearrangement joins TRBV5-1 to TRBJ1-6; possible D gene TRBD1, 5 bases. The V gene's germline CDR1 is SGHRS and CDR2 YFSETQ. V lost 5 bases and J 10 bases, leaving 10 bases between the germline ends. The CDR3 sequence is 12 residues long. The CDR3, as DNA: TGCGCCAGCAGGTGGGGGGACTCACCCCTCCACTTT. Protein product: CASRWGDSPLHF. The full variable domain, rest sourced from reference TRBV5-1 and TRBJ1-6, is KAGVTQTPRYLIKTRGQQVTLSCSPISGHRSVSWYQQTPGQGLQFLFEYFSETQRNKGNFPGRFSGRQFSNSRSEMNVSTLELGDSALYLCASRWGDSPLHFGNGTRLTVT.

CDR3 sequence (DNA): TGTGCCAGCAGCTTTCCCGCGTCCCCTAGCACAGATACGCAGTATTTT. Translating gives CASSFPASPSTDTQYF. The J gene is TRBJ2-3, the V gene TRBV5-4; D is unclear. CDR3 length: 16 residues. Germline CDR1 is SGHNT and CDR2 is YYREEE (reference sequence). Trimming stripped 2 bases from V and 0 bases from J, with 13 bases between.